This T cell receptor (beta chain) came from a study of blood T cell repertoires in COVID-19. Study context: Acute-phase and convalescent COVID-19 samples originated in the United States, Italy and Spain. The cDNA or gDNA used as material had been derived from T cells, B-cell-depleted T cells, or PBMCs.

The CDR3 consists of 13 residues. The germline V gene encodes CDR1 MNHNY and CDR2 SVGAGI (reference sequence). V gave up 0 bases and J gave up 8 bases, with 8 bases separating them. In the original analysis: Estimated nucleated cell counts came from reference gene primer amplification. TCRdb's copy holds only in-frame clones and misses some; the assay was immunoSEQ multiplex PCR. V, J and clone size reflect that table, while D and trimming were determined from the DNA. The table shows some 150,000 clones, with roughly nine tenths occurring only once. The origin of this receptor is a woman between 65 and 79 years old with acute or convalescent COVID-19. The chain is built from TRBV6-6 and TRBJ2-1; D gene ambiguous. The sample taken for sequencing was peripheral blood. The CDR3 nucleotides are TGTGCCAGCAGTTACTCCCGGAGCTATGAGCAGTTCTTC. This encodes CASSYSRSYEQFF.